The T cell receptor beta chain described here comes from a study of T cell responses to AZD1222 COVID-19 vaccine. Across the whole study: Pooling was applied to second doses at about 4 or about 12 weeks.

Germline V gives CDR1 MNHEY, CDR2 SVGAGI. This CDR3 has 15 amino acids. V shed 0 bases and J shed 4 bases, with 12 bases lying between them. Points from the study as a whole: Baseline serostatus was positive in only five to seven AZD1222 recipients. Spike as a whole was targeted by vaccine-associated CD4 TCRs, dominant at 160-218 and 743-854.

Here immunoSEQ multiplex PCR was the method, and the copy in TCRdb shows in-frame clones only, minus some. Of about 97,000 clones in the sample, approximately 81% were seen once. As regards this clone: Its specificity is unknown.

The material sequenced was peripheral blood, taken on day 0 of AZD1222 vaccination. The TCR sequence derives from an adult in good health. The rearrangement links TRBV6-5 to TRBJ1-2; D unclear. CDR3 loop: CASSYSSATVYGYTF. CDR3 DNA sequence: TGTGCCAGCAGTTACTCGTCTGCGACGGTCTATGGCTACACCTTC.